Below, 5 T cell receptor beta chains from the same sample are listed, as sequenced in a study of T cells in Graves' hyperthyroidism and ophthalmopathy. Amplification of TCR beta CDR3 regions used RNA as the template. HTBI primers drove first-round RT-PCR of the TCR CDR3. TCRdb analysed the multiplex PCR reads with MiXCR anew, one entry per CDR3 protein. Among a few hundred thousand distinct CDR3 sequences listed, 15% to 20% were seen once. The sample was blood. Receptor source: a woman in her thirties or forties with Graves' ophthalmopathy.

At least ten counts were recorded for this clonotype. An end of the junction differs from the germline gene, which may be a read error. The genes are TRBV4-2 and TRBJ1-5; no clear D. The CDR3 is 9 residues long. Germline V gene data show CDR1 as LGHNA and CDR2 as YNFKEQ. The CDR3, as DNA: TGTGCCAGCCGCCAGCCCCAGCATTTT. Translated, it gives CASRQPQHF.

There are many counts of this clonotype. The chain combines TRBV27 with TRBJ1-5; D is ambiguous. Trimming shortened V by 6 bases and J by 6 bases, and 18 bases separated the two germline ends. CDR1 MNHEY and CDR2 SMNVEV come from the germline V gene (reference sequence). The CDR3 has 15 residues. The CDR3 loop is CASSRQSGGGQPQHF. In DNA, the CDR3 is TGTGCCAGCAGCAGACAAAGCGGCGGAGGTCAGCCCCAGCATTTT.

This clonotype was recorded many times. This sequence joins TRBV24-1 and TRBJ2-6; no clear D gene. V shed 4 bases and J shed 4 bases, with 13 bases lying between them. CDR3 length: 16 amino acids. CDR1 is KGHDR, CDR2 SFDVKD, per germline. This CDR3 reads CATSDSRPLGANVLTF. The CDR3 nucleotides read TGTGCCACCAGTGACTCCCGCCCGCTCGGGGCCAACGTCCTGACTTTC.

Only a few counts were recorded for this clonotype. The V gene is TRBV28, the J gene TRBJ2-5; 7 nucleotides line up with TRBD2. The CDR3 runs 14 residues. V lost 11 bases to trimming and J lost 6 bases; unmatched junction nucleotides: 15. Germline V gene data show CDR1 as MDHEN and CDR2 as SYDVKM. The CDR3 bases are TGTGCCTGTTGCCCGGCGGGAGCTACGAAGACCCAGTACTTC. Protein: CACCPAGATKTQYF.

This clonotype showed up many times. The chain couples TRBV20-1 to TRBJ2-7; D unclear. Between the trimmed V and J ends, which lost 4 bases and 6 bases, there was a span of 19 bases. The CDR3 loop spans 14 amino acids. CDR1 and CDR2 (germline): DFQATT, SNEGSKA (reference sequence). The CDR3 spells CSATRAGGIGEQYF. CDR3 bases: TGCAGTGCTACCCGTGCAGGTGGTATCGGCGAGCAGTACTTC.